This T cell receptor (beta chain) appears in the sequencing data of a study of identical twins. Findings and limits, study-wide: Insertions ran lower in abundant cord blood beta clonotypes, though not in memory repertoires. Because invariant MAIT and iNKT cells could be present, zero-insertion analyses could be partly confounded. Conclusions came from cross-sectional statistical analysis, not from following the same donors.

TCRdb independently ran MiXCR on the 5' RACE reads; one entry per CDR3 protein. This table has about 240,000 distinct CDR3 sequences, 8% to 11% appearing once. A few counts support this clonotype. Its antigen is as yet unknown. Germline CDR1 and CDR2: LNHNV and YYDKDF (reference sequence). V shed 9 bases and J 1 base; nucleotides not matched to a gene: 6. CDR3 length: 14 residues. The sample was memory T cells sorted from blood. The TCR sequence derives from a man aged 50 to 60 in good health. This rearrangement joins TRBV15 to TRBJ2-3, with TRBD2 identical over 8 bases. This CDR3 is CATRGAGGTDTQYF. The CDR3 nucleotides read TGTGCCACGCGGGGGGCTGGTGGCACAGATACGCAGTATTTT.